A single sample is the source of the 28 T cell receptor beta chains below, sequenced in a study of blood T cell repertoires in COVID-19 (dated by TCRdb to the early 2020s). The protocol used for the library was the immunoSEQ multiplex PCR assay. TCRdb mirrors the immuneACCESS table, restricted to in-frame sequences. Some clones are absent from its copies; in checked studies, under half trace to an unresolved V gene, and the reason for the others is unknown. In this sample the table shows tens of thousands of clones, approximately 87% of which occur a single time. Approximately 19% of the sample is taken by the ten largest. The sample consisted of peripheral blood. These receptors were collected from an elderly man in a cohort sampled during active COVID-19.

CDR3 region: CASSPKQVGYTF. The CDR3 bases are TGTGCCAGCAGCCCGAAGCAAGTTGGCTACACCTTC. This chain uses TRBV5-8 with TRBJ1-2; D not certain. Trimming took off 4 bases at V and 7 bases at J, with 11 bases between the two ends. This CDR3 region has 12 residues. The germline V gene encodes CDR1 SGHTS and CDR2 YDEGEE.

The chain recombines TRBV2 with TRBJ2-5, with 16 bases fitting TRBD2. The CDR3 consists of 17 residues. Per germline, CDR1 SNHLY and CDR2 FYNNEI. Germline trimming cut 6 bases from V and 5 bases from J; bases unmatched to any gene: 9. The CDR3 region is CASRAGTSGGAYETQYF. In DNA, the CDR3 is TGTGCCAGCAGGGCCGGGACTAGCGGGGGGGCTTACGAGACCCAGTACTTC.

This chain joins TRBV10-3 and TRBJ2-7; TRBD2 is a possible D gene (5 bases). Germline V gives CDR1 ENHRY, CDR2 SYGVKD. Between the trimmed V and J ends, which lost 0 bases and 5 bases, there was a span of 8 bases. This CDR3 contains 13 residues. CDR3 DNA: TGTGCCATCAGTGAGTCGAGAGGGCACGAGCAGTACGTC. Amino acid sequence: CAISESRGHEQYV.

This clone was seen once. The genes are TRBV6-1 and TRBJ1-2; tentatively, D is TRBD1 (5 bases). Trimming took off 3 bases at V and 5 bases at J, with 22 bases between the two ends. The germline CDR1 and CDR2 sequences are MNHNS and SASEGT. This CDR3 contains 17 residues. In nucleotides, the CDR3 is TGTGCCAGCAGTGATAGGGGTCAGGCGGGGGTGCGGTATGGCTACACCTTC. Translated: CASSDRGQAGVRYGYTF.

The chain joins TRBV7-9 to TRBJ2-1; weak D call: TRBD1 (6 bases). This CDR3 region has 15 residues. CDR1 is SEHNR and CDR2 is FQNEAQ in the germline V gene (reference sequence). Trimming stripped 3 bases from V and 2 bases from J, with 11 bases between. In nucleotides, the CDR3 is TGTGCCAGCAGCTTGAGGACAGAGACCTACAATGAGCAGTTCTTC. This gives the protein CASSLRTETYNEQFF.

This sequence joins TRBV4-2 and TRBJ2-1, with D unresolved. The CDR3 has 16 residues. V was shortened by 4 bases and J by 4 bases, with 17 bases between the two germline ends. CDR1 is LGHNA, CDR2 YNFKEQ, per germline. The chain's CDR3 is CASSLAPRDKYNEQFF. Here the CDR3 DNA reads TGTGCCAGCAGCCTCGCCCCTCGAGACAAGTACAATGAGCAGTTCTTC.

This chain connects TRBV10-3 to TRBJ2-7, with D possibly TRBD2 on 6 matching bases. Deletions cut 6 bases from V and 3 bases from J, with 12 bases between. CDR1 ENHRY and CDR2 SYGVKD come from the germline V gene. The CDR3 contains 13 residues. For the CDR3, the DNA is TGTGCCATCAGGCCGGGACTTCTCTACGAGCAGTACTTC. Translating it yields CAIRPGLLYEQYF.

The chain carries TRBV12-3 or TRBV12-4 and TRBJ1-4; a possible D gene is TRBD1 (6 bases). The CDR3 consists of 13 residues. V was pared by 6 bases and J by 4 bases, with 9 bases between. The CDR3 is CASRTGFNEKLFF. CDR3 sequence (DNA): TGTGCCAGCAGAACAGGGTTTAATGAAAAACTGTTTTTT.

The chain recombines TRBV7-2 with TRBJ1-6; no firm D call. The CDR3 spans 17 residues. Trimming stripped 2 bases from V and 0 bases from J, with 11 bases between. Germline CDR1 is SGHTA and CDR2 is FQGNSA. The chain's CDR3 is CASSLPQGSSYNSPLHF. The CDR3 DNA reads TGTGCCAGCAGCTTACCACAAGGGAGCTCCTATAATTCACCCCTCCACTTT.

The gene calls are TRBV2 and TRBJ2-2; D is ambiguous. The germline CDR1 and CDR2 sequences are SNHLY and FYNNEI. There are 14 residues in the CDR3. V shed 6 bases and J shed 1 base, with 9 bases lying between them. In nucleotides, the CDR3 is TGTGCCAGCAGGGTAACAGTGAACACCGGGGAGCTGTTTTTT. Protein: CASRVTVNTGELFF.

The chain recombines TRBV7-2 with TRBJ1-3; no clear D. The CDR3 is made up of 16 amino acids. Germline CDR1 reads SGHTA; CDR2 reads FQGNSA. V dropped 0 bases and J dropped 4 bases, with 13 bases sitting between them. The CDR3, as DNA: TGTGCCAGCAGCTTAGCTTCAGGATCAACCGGAAACACCATATATTTT. Translated: CASSLASGSTGNTIYF.

The chain recombines TRBV27 with TRBJ2-2; 9 nucleotides align to TRBD2. Per germline, CDR1 MNHEY and CDR2 SMNVEV (reference sequence). J lost 7 bases, V lost 3 bases, and 9 bases had no gene match. The CDR3 consists of 16 residues. CDR3 sequence reads: CASSFSRTSAGGELFF. CDR3 nucleotides: TGTGCCAGCAGTTTCTCAAGGACTAGCGCGGGCGGGGAGCTGTTTTTT.

The rearrangement links TRBV15 to TRBJ1-2, with D uncertain. The germline V gene encodes CDR1 LNHNV and CDR2 YYDKDF (reference sequence). Trimming removed 5 bases from V and 4 bases from J, with 8 bases in between. The CDR3 sequence is 12 residues long. CDR3 residues: CATSEVGYGYTF. The DNA for the CDR3 is TGTGCCACCAGCGAGGTCGGCTATGGCTACACCTTC.

The chain recombines TRBV9 with TRBJ2-3; D not certain. The CDR3 has 11 residues. Germline V gene sequence: CDR1 SGDLS, CDR2 YYNGEE. V lost 4 bases to trimming and J lost 6 bases, with 6 bases between them. CDR3 coding DNA: TGTGCCAGCAGCCGTAGCGATACGCAGTATTTT. Its protein is CASSRSDTQYF.

The genes are TRBV25-1 and TRBJ1-6; unclear D gene. The germline CDR1 and CDR2 sequences are MGHDK and SYGVNS. The germline V and J ends were trimmed by 3 bases and 7 bases, with 16 bases remaining between them. The CDR3 is made up of 16 amino acids. The CDR3 DNA is TGTGCCAGCAGTGAGACCCCGGGAGGCACGAATTCACCCCTCCACTTT. Translation gives CASSETPGGTNSPLHF.

J is TRBJ2-7 and V is TRBV20-1, with TRBD2 as a possible D gene (5 bases). The CDR3 has 11 residues. The V end was cut by 7 bases, the J end by 5 bases, with 12 bases between. Germline V CDR1 and CDR2: DFQATT, SNEGSKA (reference sequence). The CDR3 region is CSVTARDEQYF. Written as DNA, the CDR3 is TGCAGTGTTACAGCGAGGGACGAGCAGTACTTC.

The chain carries TRBV5-1 and TRBJ2-2; TRBD2 matches 8 bases. CDR3 length: 16 amino acids. Trimming removed 3 bases from V and 0 bases from J; junction bases left unmatched: 4. Germline lookup yields CDR1 SGHRS and CDR2 YFSETQ. The CDR3 DNA is TGCGCCAGCAGCTGGCGGGGGGACTCGAACACCGGGGAGCTGTTTTTT. Protein product: CASSWRGDSNTGELFF.

The CDR3 here is CASTGQGEGGELFF. The CDR3 DNA reads as TGTGCCAGCACAGGACAGGGAGAGGGCGGGGAGCTGTTTTTT. The rearrangement uses TRBV7-2 and TRBJ2-2; 8 nucleotides line up with TRBD1. Germline-derived CDR1 and CDR2 are SGHTA and FQGNSA. Trimming cost V 7 bases and J 7 bases; bases outside gene matches: 8. The CDR3 extends over 14 amino acids.

The chain recombines TRBV11-2 with TRBJ2-3; a weak D match, TRBD2 (6 bases). CDR1 is SGHAT, CDR2 FQNNGV, per germline. CDR3 size: 14 residues. V was cut by 5 bases and J by 2 bases, with 11 bases left in between. The CDR3 spells CASSPWDSTDTQYF. For the CDR3, the DNA is TGTGCCAGCAGCCCGTGGGACTCCACAGATACGCAGTATTTT.

This clone has only one observation. V and J are TRBV28 and TRBJ2-1; 7 nucleotides line up with TRBD2. J was trimmed by 3 bases and V by 4 bases; bases with no gene match: 6. Germline V CDR1 and CDR2: MDHEN, SYDVKM. CDR3 length: 15 amino acids. The CDR3 is CASSSRTRVYNEQFF. The CDR3 nucleotides read TGTGCCAGCAGTTCCCGGACTAGGGTCTACAATGAGCAGTTCTTC.

This clone has only one observation. The chain carries TRBV5-1 and TRBJ2-6; 7 nucleotides agree with TRBD1. From germline, CDR1 is SGHRS and CDR2 YFSETQ. The CDR3 covers 16 residues. The ends lost 4 bases at V and 2 bases at J; junction bases unmatched: 6. DNA of the CDR3: TGCGCCAGCAGCACCGGGACAGTACCTGGGGCCAACGTCCTGACTTTC. Residues: CASSTGTVPGANVLTF.

The gene calls are TRBV28 and TRBJ1-5, with D tentatively TRBD1 (6 bases). Per germline, CDR1 MDHEN and CDR2 SYDVKM. V lost 5 bases and J 7 bases, leaving 12 bases between the germline ends. The CDR3 length is 13 residues. The CDR3 sequence is CASSGGGLQPQHF. For the CDR3, the DNA is TGTGCCAGCAGTGGGGGGGGCCTCCAGCCCCAGCATTTT.

The rearrangement links TRBV19 to TRBJ1-2; D not resolved. The length of the CDR3 is 15 residues. CDR1 is LNHDA and CDR2 is SQIVND in the germline V gene (reference sequence). Trimming took off 0 bases at V and 2 bases at J, with 10 bases between the two ends. The CDR3 DNA follows: TGTGCCAGTAGTATAGAGGGCAGACGGAACTATGGCTACACCTTC. This gives the protein CASSIEGRRNYGYTF.

The chain has TRBV10-3 and TRBJ1-2; D unclear. Germline CDR1 ENHRY, CDR2 SYGVKD. Trimming removed 8 bases at V and 2 bases at J, with 12 bases between. The CDR3 has 13 residues. The CDR3 here is CAISSPRNYGYTF. In nucleotides, the CDR3 is TGTGCCATCTCTTCCCCTAGGAACTATGGCTACACCTTC.

The chain uses TRBV10-3 and TRBJ2-5; maybe TRBD1 (7 bases). The V end lost 7 bases, the J end lost 5 bases, and 14 bases lay between the germline ends. This CDR3 is 13 amino acids long. The germline gives CDR1 ENHRY, CDR2 SYGVKD. This CDR3 is CAIKGGAGETQYF. Written as DNA, the CDR3 is TGTGCCATCAAAGGGGGCGCGGGGGAGACCCAGTACTTC.

The chain uses TRBV5-1 and TRBJ1-6; D is perhaps TRBD1 (6 bases). The CDR3 contains 15 residues. From germline, CDR1 is SGHRS and CDR2 YFSETQ. Trimming stripped 0 bases from V and 5 bases from J, with 9 bases between. The CDR3 protein is CASSLADSDNSPLHF. The CDR3 nucleotides read TGCGCCAGCAGCTTGGCGGACAGCGATAATTCACCCCTCCACTTT.

The chain has TRBV5-4 and TRBJ2-1; no clear D. This CDR3 has 12 residues. Germline V gene data show CDR1 as SGHNT and CDR2 as YYREEE (reference sequence). Between the trimmed V and J ends, which lost 9 bases and 9 bases, there was a span of 16 bases. CDR3 sequence: CANKSPRGEQFF. The CDR3 DNA is TGTGCCAATAAGTCTCCAAGAGGTGAGCAGTTCTTC.

The gene calls are TRBV20-1 and TRBJ1-4; 7 bases agree with TRBD1. The CDR3 consists of 11 residues. CDR1 DFQATT and CDR2 SNEGSKA come from the germline V gene (reference sequence). With V trimmed by 6 bases and J by 12 bases, 7 bases remained unmatched. CDR3 DNA: TGCAGTGCCGGCCAGGGGGTGGAACTGTTTTTT. Protein: CSAGQGVELFF.